This T cell receptor (beta chain) is from a study of patients and donors after allogeneic stem cell transplantation. This CDR3 is 12 amino acids long. V was shortened by 6 bases and J by 3 bases, with 9 bases between the two germline ends. From germline, CDR1 is MDHEN and CDR2 SYDVKM. This clonotype was recorded a few times. TCRdb reprocessed the RT-PCR reads via MiXCR and lists one record per CDR3 protein. The table has 28,000 or so distinct CDR3 sequences, 6.8% seen once. The sequenced material came from blood, either unsorted or a sorted T cell fraction (not recorded which). The TCR comes from a human donor who was either an allogeneic HSCT recipient or a stem cell or donor lymphocyte infusion donor (not recorded which). It is not recorded whose cells these are; they may come from a transplant donor. V gene TRBV28 combines with J gene TRBJ2-7, with D maybe TRBD1 (6 bases). The CDR3 loop is CASRRTVYEQYF. Written as DNA, the CDR3 is TGTGCCAGCAGAAGGACAGTCTACGAGCAGTACTTC.